The clone carrying this T cell receptor (beta chain) has just a few counts. The antigen remains unidentified. This sample was included in a study of T-cell memory formation after mild COVID-19. Overall study results and limits: Still unconfirmed is whether the second-wave clones peaking on day 37 recognized SARS-CoV-2. Later expanders leaned toward CD4+, whereas clones contracting from day 15 to 85 were balanced CD4/CD8. The study found contracting CD4+ clones mainly in CM and EM and contracting CD8+ clones in EMRA.

This CDR3 has 16 amino acids. Trimming left V 7 bases short and J 8 bases short, with 29 bases between. Germline-derived CDR1 and CDR2 are SQVTM and ANQGSEA. After 5'RACE with constant-segment primers, TCR alpha and TCR beta cDNA libraries carrying sample barcodes and UMIs were obtained. Each CDR3 protein is one row after TCRdb ran MiXCR on the 5' RACE reads. The sample has 550,000 to 600,000 distinct CDR3 sequences, about a fifth seen once. The sequence was collected from an adult woman who had mild COVID-19 (a few samples of this study predate the infection). Cell type and time point are not known. Sequencing was done on a sample of PBMCs or a T cell subset sorted from them (not recorded which). This sequence joins TRBV29-1 and TRBJ1-1; possible D gene TRBD1, 5 bases. DNA of the CDR3: TGCAGCGCCTACCACTCCGGACACCGCCAGACTTTCGAAGCTTTCTTT. Its protein product is CSAYHSGHRQTFEAFF.